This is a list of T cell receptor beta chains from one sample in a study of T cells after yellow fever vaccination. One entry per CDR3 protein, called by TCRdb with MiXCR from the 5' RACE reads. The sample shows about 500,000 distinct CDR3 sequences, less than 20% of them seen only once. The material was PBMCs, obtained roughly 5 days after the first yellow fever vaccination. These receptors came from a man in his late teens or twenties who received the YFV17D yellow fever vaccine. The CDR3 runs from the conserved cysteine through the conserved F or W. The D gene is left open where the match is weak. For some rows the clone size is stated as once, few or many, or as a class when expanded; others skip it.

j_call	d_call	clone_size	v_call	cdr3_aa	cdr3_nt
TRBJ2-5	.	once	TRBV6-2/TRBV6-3	CASTLRVPETQYF	TGTGCCAGCACTCTCAGGGTACCGGAGACCCAGTACTTC
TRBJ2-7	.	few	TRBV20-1	CSARDQAGYEQYF	TGCAGTGCTAGAGATCAGGCTGGCTACGAGCAGTACTTC
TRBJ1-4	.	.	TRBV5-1	CASSFQGRTNEKLFF	TGCGCCAGCAGCTTCCAGGGGCGAACAAATGAAAAACTGTTTTTT
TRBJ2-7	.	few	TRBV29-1	CSVGTLYRDEQYF	TGCAGCGTGGGGACACTTTATCGGGACGAGCAGTACTTC
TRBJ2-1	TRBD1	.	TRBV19	CASLGQGHEQFF	TGTGCCAGTCTAGGACAGGGTCATGAGCAGTTCTTC
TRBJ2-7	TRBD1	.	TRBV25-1	CASSGGPGTGWNEQYF	TGTGCCAGCAGTGGGGGGCCCGGGACAGGGTGGAACGAGCAGTACTTC
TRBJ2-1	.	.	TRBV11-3	CASSLAWATGEQFF	TGTGCCAGCAGCTTAGCCTGGGCTACTGGGGAGCAGTTCTTC
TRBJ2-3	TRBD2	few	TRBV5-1	CASSLELAGPSTDTQYF	TGCGCCAGCAGCTTGGAGCTAGCGGGGCCGAGCACAGATACGCAGTATTTT
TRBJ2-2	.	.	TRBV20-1	CSASPGPMGELFF	TGCAGTGCTAGTCCCGGCCCTATGGGGGAGCTGTTTTTT
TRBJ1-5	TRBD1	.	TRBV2	CASSGETGGQPQHF	TGTGCCAGCAGTGGGGAGACAGGGGGACAGCCCCAGCATTTT
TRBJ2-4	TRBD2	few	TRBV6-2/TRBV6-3	CASSYSRTSAKNIQYF	TGTGCCAGCAGTTACTCGCGGACTAGCGCCAAAAACATTCAGTACTTC
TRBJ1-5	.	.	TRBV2	CASSEQPEEAQHF	TGTGCCAGCAGTGAACAGCCCGAGGAAGCGCAGCATTTT
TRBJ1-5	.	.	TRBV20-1	CSASPFTTSNQPQHF	TGCAGTGCTAGCCCTTTCACGACCTCCAATCAGCCCCAGCATTTT
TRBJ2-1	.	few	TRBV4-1	CASRGLGSSAYNEQFF	TGCGCCAGCAGGGGATTGGGCAGTAGCGCCTACAATGAGCAGTTCTTC
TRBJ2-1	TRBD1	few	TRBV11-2	CASSSAFGTGETEQFF	TGTGCCAGCAGCTCGGCTTTCGGGACAGGGGAAACTGAGCAGTTCTTC
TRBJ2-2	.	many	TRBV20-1	CSARSAGRTGELFF	TGCAGTGCTAGAAGTGCGGGGCGTACCGGGGAGCTGTTTTTT
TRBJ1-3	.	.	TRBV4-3	CASSQGPAYTIYF	TGCGCCAGCAGCCAAGGGCCAGCCTACACCATATATTTT
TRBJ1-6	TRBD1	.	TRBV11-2	CASSYRTGRTGDPSYNSPLHF	TGTGCCAGCAGCTACCGGACGGGGAGGACAGGGGACCCCTCCTATAATTCACCCCTCCACTTT
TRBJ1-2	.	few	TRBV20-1	CSAREGGNYGYTF	TGCAGTGCTAGAGAAGGGGGGAACTATGGCTACACCTTC
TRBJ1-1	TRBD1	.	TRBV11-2	CASSFRGGLTEAFF	TGTGCCAGCAGCTTCAGGGGGGGCCTAACTGAAGCTTTCTTT
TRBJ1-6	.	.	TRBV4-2	CASSQIDNSPLHF	TGTGCCAGCAGCCAAATCGATAATTCACCCCTCCACTTT
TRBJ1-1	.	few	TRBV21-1	CAPGGCPTLNTEAFF	TGTGCCCCCGGGGGCTGCCCCACCTTGAACACTGAAGCTTTCTTT
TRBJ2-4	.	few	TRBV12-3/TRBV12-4	CASSPAGYGGKNIQYF	TGTGCCAGCAGCCCCGCAGGGTATGGGGGCAAAAACATTCAGTACTTC
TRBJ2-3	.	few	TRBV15	CATSEQGADTQYF	TGTGCCACCAGCGAACAAGGGGCAGATACGCAGTATTTT
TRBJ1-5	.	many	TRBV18	CASSPQGFDQPQHF	TGTGCCAGCTCACCGCAGGGTTTCGACCAGCCCCAGCATTTT
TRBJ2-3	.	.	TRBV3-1	CASSQRFSADTQYF	TGTGCCAGCAGCCAAAGGTTCTCCGCGGATACGCAGTATTTT
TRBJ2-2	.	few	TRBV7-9	CASSFVRNTGELFF	TGTGCCAGCAGCTTTGTCCGAAACACCGGGGAGCTGTTTTTT
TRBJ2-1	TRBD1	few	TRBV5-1	CASSAQGGNYNEQFF	TGCGCCAGCAGCGCACAGGGGGGAAACTACAATGAGCAGTTCTTC
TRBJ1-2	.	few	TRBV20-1	CSATSDNEGYGYTF	TGCAGTGCCACCTCGGACAACGAAGGTTATGGCTACACCTTC
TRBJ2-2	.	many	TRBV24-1	CATSEPNTGELFF	TGTGCCACCAGTGAACCCAACACCGGGGAGCTGTTTTTT
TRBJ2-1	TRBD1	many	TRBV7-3	CASSPIPGQGAREQFF	TGTGCCAGCAGCCCCATCCCGGGACAGGGGGCTCGGGAGCAGTTCTTC
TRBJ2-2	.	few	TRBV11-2	CASSWANTGELFF	TGTGCCAGCAGCTGGGCGAACACCGGGGAGCTGTTTTTT
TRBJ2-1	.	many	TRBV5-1	CASSLGQYNEQFF	TGCGCCAGCAGCTTAGGCCAGTACAATGAGCAGTTCTTC
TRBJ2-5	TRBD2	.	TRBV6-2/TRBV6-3	CASRGGGPETQYF	TGTGCCAGCAGAGGCGGGGGGCCGGAGACCCAGTACTTC
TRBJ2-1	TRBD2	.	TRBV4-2	CASSLQRGGSYNEQFF	TGTGCCAGCAGCTTGCAGCGGGGGGGGTCCTACAATGAGCAGTTCTTC
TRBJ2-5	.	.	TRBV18	CASSPPGPRPRETQYF	TGTGCCAGCTCACCGCCGGGGCCCCGACCCAGGGAGACCCAGTACTTC
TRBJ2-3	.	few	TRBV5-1	CASSLAGGGASTDTQYF	TGCGCCAGCAGCTTGGCCGGCGGCGGGGCAAGCACAGATACGCAGTATTTT
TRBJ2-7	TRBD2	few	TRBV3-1	CASSQDGGTSGYEQYF	TGTGCCAGCAGCCAAGATGGTGGGACTAGCGGCTACGAGCAGTACTTC
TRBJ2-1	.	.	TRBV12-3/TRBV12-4	CASSLREEQFF	TGTGCCAGCAGCCTCAGGGAAGAGCAGTTCTTC
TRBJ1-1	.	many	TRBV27	CASSRVGGRGVNTEAFF	TGTGCCAGCAGTCGTGTGGGGGGCCGGGGGGTGAACACTGAAGCTTTCTTT
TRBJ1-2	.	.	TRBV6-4	CASSDSWSGYTF	TGTGCCAGCAGTGACTCTTGGAGTGGCTACACCTTC
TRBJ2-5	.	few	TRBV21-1	CASSKSRDTQETQYF	TGTGCCAGCAGCAAATCCCGGGACACCCAAGAGACCCAGTACTTC
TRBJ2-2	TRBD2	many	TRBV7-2	CASSHTSGGAGELFF	TGTGCCAGCAGCCATACTAGCGGGGGCGCCGGGGAGCTGTTTTTT
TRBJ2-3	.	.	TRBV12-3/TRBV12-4	CASSPPGTNTQYF	TGTGCCAGCAGCCCCCCAGGAACCAATACGCAGTATTTT
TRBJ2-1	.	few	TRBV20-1	CSASTPGGNEQFF	TGCAGTGCTAGTACCCCAGGGGGGAATGAGCAGTTCTTC
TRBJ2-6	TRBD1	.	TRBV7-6	CASSLQGAEANVLTF	TGTGCCAGCAGCCTCCAGGGGGCAGAGGCCAACGTCCTGACTTTC
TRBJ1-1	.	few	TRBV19	CASSMIGGMNTEAFF	TGTGCCAGTAGTATGATAGGGGGGATGAACACTGAAGCTTTCTTT
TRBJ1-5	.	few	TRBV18	CASSPRQINQPQHF	TGTGCCAGCTCACCCCGACAGATCAATCAGCCCCAGCATTTT
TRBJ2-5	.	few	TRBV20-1	CSASGVGQAQETQYF	TGCAGTGCTAGTGGGGTGGGACAAGCGCAAGAGACCCAGTACTTC
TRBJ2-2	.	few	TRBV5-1	CASSSAKDTGELFF	TGCGCCAGCAGCTCAGCCAAGGACACCGGGGAGCTGTTTTTT
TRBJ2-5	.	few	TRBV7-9	CASSLVGSRSETQYF	TGTGCCAGCAGCTTAGTAGGTAGCCGTTCCGAGACCCAGTACTTC
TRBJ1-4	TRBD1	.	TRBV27	CASGTGGEKLFF	TGTGCCAGCGGGACAGGGGGGGAAAAACTGTTTTTT
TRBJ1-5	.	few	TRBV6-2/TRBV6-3	CASTATGEGISNQPQHF	TGTGCCAGCACCGCCACGGGAGAAGGGATAAGCAATCAGCCCCAGCATTTT
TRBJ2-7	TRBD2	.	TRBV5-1	CASSFRGGKYEQYF	TGCGCCAGCAGCTTCCGGGGGGGCAAGTACGAGCAGTACTTC
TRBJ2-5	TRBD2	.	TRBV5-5	CASSLASGGVQETQYF	TGTGCCAGCAGCTTGGCAAGCGGGGGGGTCCAAGAGACCCAGTACTTC